These 14 T cell receptor beta chains share one sample of origin, sequenced in a study of blood T cell repertoires in COVID-19. Profiled with immunoSEQ multiplex PCR; TCRdb holds only in-frame clones, not every one. The sample lists about 230,000 clones, over 80% occurring once. What was sequenced was peripheral blood. The receptors were gathered from a man aged 40-49 years with acute or convalescent COVID-19.

This clone showed up just once. The gene calls are TRBV6-6 and TRBJ1-5, with TRBD1 matching over 9 bases. Germline V lookup: CDR1 MNHNY, CDR2 SVGAGI (reference sequence). The V gene end was trimmed by 4 bases and the J gene end by 2 bases; junction bases not matched to a gene: 6. The CDR3 spans 16 residues. CDR3 sequence reads: CASSSQDRGGNQPQHF. CDR3 DNA: TGTGCCAGCAGTTCCCAGGACAGGGGAGGCAATCAGCCCCAGCATTTT.

The chain links TRBV18 to TRBJ1-4; no clear D gene. V was cut by 2 bases and J by 8 bases, with 9 bases left in between. Germline assignment: CDR1 KGHSH and CDR2 LQKENI. The length of the CDR3 is 13 residues. The CDR3 coding sequence is TGTGCCAGCTCACCAGCGATCTCGGAAAAACTGTTTTTT. Its translation: CASSPAISEKLFF.

The chain joins TRBV27 to TRBJ1-1; possibly TRBD1 for D (5 bases). Between the trimmed V and J ends, which lost 8 bases and 4 bases, there was a span of 14 bases. Germline V CDR1 and CDR2: MNHEY, SMNVEV (reference sequence). The CDR3 runs 13 residues. The DNA of the CDR3 is TGTGCCAGCTGGGGGTGGGAGGTCACTGAAGCTTTCTTT. Protein sequence: CASWGWEVTEAFF.

The chain has TRBV3-1 (or the pseudogene TRBV3-2) and TRBJ1-2; D not certain. The CDR3 is 13 amino acids. Trimming left V 0 bases short and J 10 bases short, with 12 bases between. Germline assignment: CDR1 LGHDT and CDR2 YNNKEL (reference sequence). The CDR3 protein is CASSQEPVESYTF. In nucleotides, the CDR3 is TGTGCCAGCAGCCAAGAACCAGTTGAATCCTACACCTTC.

This clone was counted only a few times. The V gene is TRBV6-1, the J gene TRBJ1-2; 9 positions agree with TRBD1. The V gene's germline CDR1 is MNHNS and CDR2 SASEGT. This CDR3 region has 14 residues. Trimming removed 4 bases from V and 6 bases from J; junction bases left unmatched: 6. CDR3 region: CASSGQGGRHGYTF. The CDR3 DNA reads as TGTGCCAGCAGTGGACAGGGGGGGCGTCATGGCTACACCTTC.

V and J are TRBV5-4 and TRBJ2-1; 8 nucleotides agree with TRBD1. The CDR3 sequence is 15 residues long. Germline CDR1 is SGHNT and CDR2 is YYREEE (reference sequence). Unmatched junction bases numbered 4, after V lost 2 bases and J lost 3 bases. CDR3 residues: CASSLGQGSYNEQFF. The CDR3 DNA is TGTGCCAGCAGCTTAGGACAGGGCAGCTACAATGAGCAGTTCTTC.

CDR3 sequence reads: CASSETGLAGGYTDTQYF. The CDR3 DNA follows: TGTGCCAGCAGTGAAACGGGACTAGCGGGAGGATACACAGATACGCAGTATTTT. This chain uses TRBV6-4 with TRBJ2-3; 15 bases are shared with TRBD2. Looked up from germline, CDR1 is MRHNA and CDR2 is SNTAGT. The CDR3 runs to 18 residues. V was pared by 3 bases and J by 2 bases, with 6 bases of the junction left unmatched.

J is TRBJ2-2 and V is TRBV5-4, with TRBD2 matching 11 bases. The J segment lost 5 bases and the V segment lost 0 bases, leaving 9 bases of the junction unmatched. The CDR3 has 18 residues. CDR1 and CDR2 (germline): SGHNT, YYREEE (reference sequence). CDR3 sequence: CASSLEGLAGGGTGELFF. The CDR3, as DNA: TGTGCCAGCAGCTTGGAGGGCCTAGCGGGAGGTGGAACCGGGGAGCTGTTTTTT.

This chain connects TRBV24-1 to TRBJ2-1; TRBD2 matches 7 bases. The germline gives CDR1 KGHDR, CDR2 SFDVKD. CDR3 size: 13 residues. J was trimmed by 10 bases and V by 5 bases; bases with no gene match: 7. The CDR3: CATSGTREWEQFF. In DNA, the CDR3 is TGTGCCACCAGTGGGACTAGGGAATGGGAGCAGTTCTTC.

The genes are TRBV18 and TRBJ2-1; a weak D match, TRBD2 (5 bases). CDR1 and CDR2 from the germline V gene are KGHSH and LQKENI. The CDR3 consists of 15 residues. V lost 1 base to trimming and J lost 0 bases, with 7 bases between them. In DNA, the CDR3 is TGTGCCAGCTCACCACGAGGGAGCTCCTACAATGAGCAGTTCTTC. It specifies CASSPRGSSYNEQFF.

The V gene is TRBV2, the J gene TRBJ2-5; D is uncertain. Per germline, CDR1 SNHLY and CDR2 FYNNEI. The CDR3 runs to 13 residues. Trimming took 3 bases from V and 4 from J, leaving 9 bases between them. CDR3 loop: CASSDYSAETQYF. The CDR3 nucleotides read TGTGCCAGCAGTGACTACAGTGCAGAGACCCAGTACTTC.

In this sample, this clone turned up a few times. The V call is TRBV3-1 (or the pseudogene TRBV3-2), the J call TRBJ1-6; D is possibly TRBD1 (6 bases). The germline V gene has CDR1 LGHDT and CDR2 YNNKEL (reference sequence). V was clipped by 4 bases and J by 0 bases, with 10 bases between them. CDR3 length: 16 residues. This chain's CDR3 is CASSLTGPSYNSPLHF. The CDR3 nucleotides read TGTGCCAGCAGCCTTACAGGGCCCTCCTATAATTCACCCCTCCACTTT.

The chain combines TRBV4-2 with TRBJ2-2, with 9 bases identical to TRBD2. With 1 base clipped from V and 7 bases from J, the junction kept 13 bases outside the gene matches. Germline V gene sequence: CDR1 LGHNA, CDR2 YNFKEQ. This CDR3 comprises 18 residues. The CDR3 nucleotides are TGTGCCAGCAGCCAAGGGCTGTTGGGCGGGAGGGCCAGCGGGGAGCTGTTTTTT. It is translated as CASSQGLLGGRASGELFF.

Concerning this clone: In the same sample, other DNA sequences code for this CDR3. The rearrangement uses TRBV30 and TRBJ1-5; tentatively, D is TRBD1 (6 bases). CDR1 and CDR2 (germline): GTSNPN, SVGIG (reference sequence). The CDR3 sequence is 13 residues long. Trimming removed 0 bases from V and 4 bases from J, with 7 bases in between. CDR3 DNA: TGTGCCTGGAGTGTACAGGGAAATCAGCCCCAGCATTTT. Its protein is CAWSVQGNQPQHF.